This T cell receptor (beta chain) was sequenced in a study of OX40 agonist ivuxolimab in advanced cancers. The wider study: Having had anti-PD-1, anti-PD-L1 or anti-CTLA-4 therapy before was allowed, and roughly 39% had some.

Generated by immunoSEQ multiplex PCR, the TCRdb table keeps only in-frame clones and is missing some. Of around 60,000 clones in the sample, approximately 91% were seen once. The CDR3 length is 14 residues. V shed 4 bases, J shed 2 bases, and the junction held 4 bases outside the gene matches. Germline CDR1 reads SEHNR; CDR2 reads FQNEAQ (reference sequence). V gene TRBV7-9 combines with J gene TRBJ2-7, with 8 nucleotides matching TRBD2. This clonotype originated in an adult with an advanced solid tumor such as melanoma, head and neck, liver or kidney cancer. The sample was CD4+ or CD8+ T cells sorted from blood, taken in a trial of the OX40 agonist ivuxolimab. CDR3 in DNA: TGTGCCAGCAGCTCAAGCGGGAGCCCCTACGAGCAGTACTTC. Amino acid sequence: CASSSSGSPYEQYF.